This T cell receptor (beta chain) was captured in a study of cytomegalovirus exposure and HLA in healthy donors. The PCR was carried out with 60 Vbeta primers and 13 Jbeta primers. Profiling relied on immunoSEQ multiplex PCR, and the TCRdb table lists in-frame clones only, not all of them. The table records under 150,000 clones, roughly four fifths of them present only once. This clone has only one observation. What it binds is unknown. The V segment lost 0 bases and the J segment 1 base; nucleotides outside the gene matches: 9. The CDR3 is 19 amino acids. The germline gives CDR1 LGHNA, CDR2 YNFKEQ. Points from the study as a whole: It was assumed in the presence/absence analyses that sequencing depth was roughly uniform across donors.

Sequenced input: PBMCs. The J gene is TRBJ2-5, the V gene TRBV4-2; the match to TRBD2 covers 12 bases. The sequence came from a boy younger than 10 in good health and CMV-seronegative. The CDR3: CASSQEWLAGGPGQETQYF. The CDR3 DNA reads as TGTGCCAGCAGCCAAGAATGGCTAGCGGGGGGGCCGGGCCAAGAGACCCAGTACTTC.